This T cell receptor (beta chain) stems from a study of tumor and adjacent non-tumor tissue in lung cancer (dated 2018 in TCRdb). Study-level background: Patients with adenocarcinoma (about 12), squamous cell carcinoma (2) and small cell lung cancer (1) were included in the cohort. The 15 enrolled patients, of whom approximately ten were men and 5 were women, were aged about 31 to 76 years and were diagnosed with TNM stage I to III disease. A total of around 130,000,000 productive TCRbeta reads were generated by sequencing, corresponding to an average of approximately 4.3 million reads per sample. The study compared bulk TCRbeta repertoires between lung tumor tissue and matched distant non-tumor lung tissue from about 14 lung cancer patients. For each patient, one tumor sample and one normal lung sample were taken, giving 25 to 30 paired specimens that underwent TCRbeta CDR3 sequencing. Findings and caveats that apply to the study as a whole: Significantly higher TCR diversity (inverse Simpson) was observed in tumor tissue than in normal lung tissue (approximately 440 vs 150, P = 0.0075, Mann-Whitney U test). Because peripheral blood was not sequenced, blood TCRbeta repertoires in the lung cancer patients of the study were not examined. The cohort had only about 14 patients, and the authors noted that larger samples and more detailed clinical data are needed. Younger patients had significantly higher TCR diversity, and higher tumor TCR diversity was associated with shorter overall and disease-free survival. Neither the sequencing platform nor unique molecular identifiers are mentioned in the methods. The top 100 clones made up a significantly larger cumulative share of the repertoire in normal lung than in tumor tissue.

CDR1 and CDR2, per the germline V gene, are KGHDR and SFDVKD. Taken from cysteine to phenylalanine, the CDR3 has 17 residues. Just the 51-base CDR3 DNA is kept, in frame starting at base 1. The junction shows trimming of 1 base on V and 3 bases on J, and the gene matches do not reach 6 bases of it. Library method: multiplex PCR. TCRdb lists the instrument as Illumina HiSeq 2500. TCRbeta libraries were built by three rounds of nested PCR using primers (Table S4), following protocols modified from ARM-PCR. PCR products of 200-500 bp were gel-excised and purified with the QIAquick gel extraction kit before sequencing. On the study's bioinformatics: Trimmomatic was used to clean the reads, FLASH was used to merge the reads into complete CDR3 sequences, and MiTCR was used to assign the reads to V(D)J germline segments. Clonal diversity was computed as the inverse Simpson's index with VDJtools. In-frame sequences without a premature stop codon were defined as productive reads. Using fastp trimming at Q25 and MiXCR clonotype assembly, TCRdb reanalyzed the public sequencing data and kept in-frame beta chains. Each CDR3 protein appears once, grouped with its most common genes and DNA. These V and J calls originate from TCRdb's pipeline instead of the authors' own analysis. The sample includes more than 95,000 distinct CDR3 sequences, with approximately 71% observed a single time. In total, the top ten clones hold roughly 13% of the sample.

RNA was isolated from bulk unsorted tissue, and RNA quality was assessed with a NanoDrop ND-1000 and an Agilent 2100. All donors had newly diagnosed lung cancer, had not received prior chemotherapy, and were admitted for thoracic surgery in China between August and November 2014. Patients who had received previous radiotherapy or chemotherapy, or who had another concurrent cancer, were excluded from the study. Surgical tissue pieces of about 1-2.3 cm3 were preserved in RNAlater solution and were kept at -80 degrees C until use. This clonotype was seen a handful of times. Its antigen is currently not known. Nothing much larger sits one base from this clone, and base qualities are not available.

The sequence was obtained from a man aged 30 to 39 with non-small cell lung cancer. The chain is encoded by TRBV24-1 joined to TRBJ2-1, with TRBD1 matching 9 junction bases. Material: lung tumor tissue. The DNA sequence reads TGTGCCACCAGTGATTTTAGAGAGACAGGGGGCTACAATGAGCAGTTCTTC. It is translated as CATSDFRETGGYNEQFF.